This paragraph covers one T cell receptor beta chain sequence. No antigen is known for it. The sample belongs to a study of shared clonotypes between healthy human individuals. Broader study findings: Sorted-subset samples were not fully sequenced, rarefaction indicated. Shared clonotypes across all four donors exceeded non-shared ones in generation probability.

Each of the donors was a healthy adult who was HIV-negative and had not had a recent acute infection or vaccination. CDR3 length: 14 amino acids. CDR1 ENHRY and CDR2 SYGVKD come from the germline V gene. Trimming removed 3 bases from V and 8 bases from J, with 13 bases in between. Method: immunoSEQ multiplex PCR; TCRdb's copy keeps in-frame clones and lacks some. The sample carries roughly 2 million clones, roughly 95% recorded once. This receptor was obtained from a man younger than 30 in good health. The source material was naive CD4+ T cells sorted from blood. Subset indicated: CD45RA+ positively selected. The V call is TRBV10-3, the J call TRBJ1-4; tentative D call: TRBD1 (5 bases). In nucleotides, the CDR3 is TGTGCCATCAGTGAAGGGACCTCTGGGGAAAAACTGTTTTTT. Residues: CAISEGTSGEKLFF.